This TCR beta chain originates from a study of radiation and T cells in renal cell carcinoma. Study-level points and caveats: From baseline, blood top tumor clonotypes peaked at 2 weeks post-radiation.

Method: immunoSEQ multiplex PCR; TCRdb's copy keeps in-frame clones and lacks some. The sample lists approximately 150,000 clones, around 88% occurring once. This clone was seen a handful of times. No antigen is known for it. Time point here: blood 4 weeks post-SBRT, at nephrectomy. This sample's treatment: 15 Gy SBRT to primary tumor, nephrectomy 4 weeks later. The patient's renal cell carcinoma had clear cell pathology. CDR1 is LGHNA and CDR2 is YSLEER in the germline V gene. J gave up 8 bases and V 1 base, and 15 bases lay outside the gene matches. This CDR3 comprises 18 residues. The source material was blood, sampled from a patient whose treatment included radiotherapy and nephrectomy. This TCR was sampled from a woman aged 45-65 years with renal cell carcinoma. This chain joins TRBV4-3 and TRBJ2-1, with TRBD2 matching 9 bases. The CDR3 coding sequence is TGCGCCAGCAGCCAAGGCATCGTGGCGGGGGGGCCTCGGGATGAGCAGTTCTTC. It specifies CASSQGIVAGGPRDEQFF.